The 10 T cell receptor beta chains in this list originate from one sample, sequenced in a study of shared clonotypes between healthy human individuals. The protocol was immunoSEQ multiplex PCR, while the TCRdb copy is restricted to in-frame clones and leaves out a portion. Seen here are hundreds of thousands of clones, more than 95% observed once, and the top ten hold approximately 0.057%. Sample: naive CD4+ T cells sorted from blood. The sample's subset: CD45RA+ positively selected. All receptors come from a woman aged 25 to 39 in good health.

The chain is built from TRBV6-5 and TRBJ1-2; D is uncertain. This CDR3 has 15 amino acids. CDR1 MNHEY and CDR2 SVGAGI come from the germline V gene. V was shortened by 5 bases and J by 4 bases, with 17 bases between the two germline ends. The CDR3 DNA sequence: TGTGCCAGCAGTGGTCCGGCCCGGAGTGGCTATGGCTACACCTTC. This translates into CASSGPARSGYGYTF.

V gene TRBV4-1 combines with J gene TRBJ1-1, with 7 bases fitting TRBD1. The CDR3 is 15 amino acids. V dropped 2 bases and J dropped 5; count of bases not matched to a gene: 8. Germline values: CDR1 MGHRA, CDR2 YSYEKL. CDR3 residues: CASSQPQGRGTEAFF. CDR3 sequence (DNA): TGCGCCAGCAGCCAACCACAGGGGAGGGGAACTGAAGCTTTCTTT.

V and J are TRBV21-1 and TRBJ1-1; the table gives TRBD1 as D, unverified against the DNA. TRBV21-1 is reported as a pseudogene. This CDR3 is built from 10 residues. This CDR3 is CASSEDKAFF. DNA for the CDR3: TGTGCCAGCAGCGAGGACAAGGCTTTCTTT.

The chain uses TRBV6-1 and TRBJ1-5, with unresolved D. V was shortened by 6 bases and J by 9 bases, with 12 bases between the two germline ends. CDR1 is MNHNS and CDR2 is SASEGT in the germline V gene. The CDR3 is 12 residues long. CDR3 DNA: TGTGCCAGCAGGGTAACTACGGGGCCCCAGCATTTT. Translating gives CASRVTTGPQHF.

The chain is built from TRBV5-6 and TRBJ2-5; 8 bases are shared with TRBD1. TRBJ2-7 matches the DNA end more closely, so the J call is doubtful. Germline CDR1 and CDR2: SGHDT and YYEEEE. This CDR3 region has 16 residues. The CDR3 DNA is TGTGCCAGCAGCTTGGCCCCAGGGGGCGTATCCTACGAGCAGTACTTC. Translation: CASSLAPGGVSYEQYF.

The chain combines TRBV10-2 with TRBJ2-7; 10 positions agree with TRBD1. V trimming: 6 bases; J trimming: 6 bases; junction bases outside the gene matches: 11. This CDR3 region has 15 residues. Germline V gene lookup returns CDR1 WSHSY and CDR2 SAAADI. The CDR3: CASRFSGTGAGEQYF. As DNA, the CDR3 is TGCGCCAGCAGATTTTCCGGGACAGGGGCTGGCGAGCAGTACTTC.

DNA for the CDR3: TGTGCCAGTAGTATAACGGGAGGAACAGATACGCAGTATTTT. Its translation is CASSITGGTDTQYF. The chain recombines TRBV19 with TRBJ2-3; 7 bases agree with TRBD2. Germline loops: CDR1 LNHDA, CDR2 SQIVND (reference sequence). J lost 3 bases, V lost 2 bases, and 2 bases had no gene match. This CDR3 is 14 amino acids long.

This sequence joins TRBV7-2 and TRBJ1-2; weak D call: TRBD1 (6 bases). The CDR3 is made up of 15 amino acids. Germline-derived CDR1 and CDR2 are SGHTA and FQGNSA. Trimming pared 5 bases from V and 2 bases from J, leaving 15 bases between. The chain's CDR3 is CASSVGHTENYGYTF. DNA of the CDR3: TGTGCCAGCAGCGTGGGACACACGGAGAACTATGGCTACACCTTC. Full variable domain (rest looked up from reference TRBV7-2 and TRBJ1-2): GAGVSQSPSNKVTEKGKDVELRCDPISGHTALYWYRQSLGQGLEFLIYFQGNSAPDKSGLPSDRFSAERTGGSVSTLTIQRTQQEDSAVYLCASSVGHTENYGYTFGSGTRLTVV.

On this clone itself: One end of the junction does not line up with germline, which may come from a read error. The chain links TRBV27 to TRBJ2-7; 7 bases are shared with TRBD2. The CDR3 loop spans 16 amino acids. In germline, CDR1 is MNHEY, CDR2 SMNVEV (reference sequence). CDR3: CASSLSGAGTSLEQYF. As DNA, the CDR3 is TGTGCCAGCAGCTTATCGGGAGCGGGAACCTCCCTCGAGCAGTACTTC.

The V and J genes are TRBV6-1 and TRBJ2-3; 11 nucleotides line up with TRBD2. Per the germline V gene, CDR1 is MNHNS and CDR2 is SASEGT. The trim removed 6 bases at V and 1 base at J, leaving 3 bases unmatched. The CDR3 consists of 15 residues. CDR3 coding DNA: TGTGCCAGCAGACTAGCGGGAGAGGGCACAGATACGCAGTATTTT. Translating gives CASRLAGEGTDTQYF.